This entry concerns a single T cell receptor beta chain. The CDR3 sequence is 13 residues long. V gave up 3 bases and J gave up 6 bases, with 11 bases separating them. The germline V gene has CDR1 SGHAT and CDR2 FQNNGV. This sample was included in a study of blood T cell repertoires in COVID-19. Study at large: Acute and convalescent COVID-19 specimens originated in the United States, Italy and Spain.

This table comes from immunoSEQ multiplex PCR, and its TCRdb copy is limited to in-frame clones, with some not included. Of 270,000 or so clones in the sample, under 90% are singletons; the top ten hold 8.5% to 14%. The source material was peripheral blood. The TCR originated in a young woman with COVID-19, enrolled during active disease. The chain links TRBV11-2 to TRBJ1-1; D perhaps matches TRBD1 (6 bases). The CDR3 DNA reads TGTGCCAGCAGCTTTGATACAGGGTCTGAAGCTTTCTTT. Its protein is CASSFDTGSEAFF.